The 28 T cell receptor beta chains below come from one sample, sequenced in a study of CXCR3-negative and CXCR3-positive naive CD8 T cells. These receptors have no identified antigens. UMI-labeled TRB cDNA libraries were prepared by 5' RACE. After re-calling the 5' RACE reads, TCRdb lists one entry per CDR3 protein, DNA absent. The ten most abundant clones cover just under 0.5% of a sample with about 150,000 distinct CDR3 sequences. Findings of the study overall: Compared with CXCR3-negative naive cells, CXCR3-positive naive cells showed more hydrophobic TRB CDR3s.

Sample: naive CXCR3+ CD8+ T cells from blood. Subset noted: CD45RO-CCR7+CD27+CD95- naive CD8+ T cells expressing CXCR3 (TNR3+). The receptors were sampled from a human donor in good health. Some clones in this sample may be carry-over from other donors' samples.

V gene TRBV7-9 combines with J gene TRBJ2-7; TCRdb gives TRBD1 as the D gene, but with no DNA this cannot be confirmed. The CDR3 consists of 16 residues. CDR1 and CDR2 (germline): SEHNR, FQNEAQ (reference sequence). Here the CDR3 reads CASSYGPGQVSYEQYF.

The V call is TRBV7-9, the J call TRBJ1-1. CDR3 length equals 13 residues. Germline V gene sequence: CDR1 SEHNR, CDR2 FQNEAQ (reference sequence). CDR3 protein: CASSLGVGTEAFF. Together with reference TRBV7-9 and TRBJ1-1, the CDR3 gives the full variable domain: DTGVSQNPRHKITKRGQNVTFRCDPISEHNRLYWYRQTLGQGPEFLTYFQNEAQLEKSRLLSDRFSAERPKGSFSTLEIQRTEQGDSAMYLCASSLGVGTEAFFGQGTRLTVV.

The chain employs TRBV5-4 and TRBJ2-1; TCRdb returns TRBD1, unconfirmable since there is no DNA. The CDR3 runs 14 residues. The germline V gene encodes CDR1 SGHNT and CDR2 YYREEE (reference sequence). The chain's CDR3 is CASSHQYGGYEQFF.

V gene TRBV21-1 combines with J gene TRBJ2-7; TCRdb calls TRBD2, which cannot be checked without DNA. TRBV21-1 is an annotated pseudogene. The CDR3 consists of 14 residues. The CDR3: CASTGGTSVHEQYF.

This chain uses TRBV14 with TRBJ2-4. Germline V gene lookup returns CDR1 SGHDN and CDR2 FVKESK. The CDR3 extends over 16 amino acids. CDR3 protein: CASSQVEGAAKNIQYF.

The chain is built from TRBV29-1 and TRBJ2-1; TCRdb's D gene call, TRBD2, goes unchecked for lack of DNA. The CDR3 length is 14 residues. Looked up from germline, CDR1 is SQVTM and CDR2 is ANQGSEA. CDR3 sequence reads: CSVPPPQGWSEQFF.

This CDR3 reads CASSLSGYRFQETQYF. This chain joins TRBV27 and TRBJ2-5. Germline lookup yields CDR1 MNHEY and CDR2 SMNVEV (reference sequence). The CDR3 has 16 amino acids.

The chain uses TRBV28 and TRBJ2-1; TCRdb indicates TRBD2, and absent DNA this call remains unverified. CDR1 and CDR2 (germline): MDHEN, SYDVKM. The CDR3 runs 16 residues. CDR3 amino acids: CPSSFRTSGAYNEQFF.

The V call is TRBV11-2, the J call TRBJ2-1; TCRdb picks TRBD2, but there is no DNA to check that call. The CDR3 is 15 residues long. In germline, CDR1 is SGHAT, CDR2 FQNNGV. CDR3 protein: CASIPWSGAPNEQFF.

The V call is TRBV5-6, the J call TRBJ2-5; checking the TCRdb D call of TRBD1 is not possible without DNA. The CDR3 runs 14 residues. Germline lookup yields CDR1 SGHDT and CDR2 YYEEEE. The CDR3 sequence: CASSFPQGLETQYF. The full variable domain, in which reference TRBV5-6 and TRBJ2-5 provide the parts outside the CDR3, is DAGVTQSPTHLIKTRGQQVTLRCSPKSGHDTVSWYQQALGQGPQFIFQYYEEEERQRGNFPDRFSGHQFPNYSSELNVNALLLGDSALYLCASSFPQGLETQYFGPGTRLLVL.

V and J are TRBV6-2 or TRBV6-3 and TRBJ2-7; the D call of TRBD2 rests on TCRdb alone, since no DNA is present to check it. Germline CDR1 and CDR2: MNHEY and SVGEGT. The CDR3 length is 14 residues. This CDR3 reads CASRYGDSSHEQYF.

J is TRBJ1-2 and V is TRBV28. Germline V gives CDR1 MDHEN, CDR2 SYDVKM. CDR3 length: 14 amino acids. CDR3 residues: CASNFAPTGYGYTF.

The V call is TRBV27, the J call TRBJ2-2. Germline V gives CDR1 MNHEY, CDR2 SMNVEV (reference sequence). The CDR3 has 14 amino acids. The CDR3 protein is CASSLGWTAGELFF.

This chain links TRBV9 with TRBJ1-2. The CDR3 extends over 12 amino acids. CDR1 and CDR2 from the germline V gene are SGDLS and YYNGEE. The CDR3 protein is CASSPGNYGYTF.

CDR3: CASSPLAEIYNEQFF. The chain links TRBV28 to TRBJ2-1; the TCRdb D gene call, TRBD2, has no DNA to confirm it. Germline-derived CDR1 and CDR2 are MDHEN and SYDVKM. This CDR3 has 15 amino acids.

The rearrangement joins TRBV5-4 to TRBJ2-1; TCRdb picks TRBD2, but there is no DNA to check that call. Germline V gives CDR1 SGHNT, CDR2 YYREEE (reference sequence). CDR3 size: 16 residues. CDR3 residues: CASSHKGPTGDNEQFF.

The rearrangement joins TRBV20-1 to TRBJ1-1; the D gene TCRdb calls, TRBD1, cannot be checked with no DNA. Germline values: CDR1 DFQATT, CDR2 SNEGSKA (reference sequence). CDR3 length: 14 residues. CDR3 amino acids: CSASTGIWNTEAFF.

V usage is TRBV5-1 and J usage is TRBJ1-1. The CDR3 has 14 residues. The germline gives CDR1 SGHRS, CDR2 YFSETQ. The CDR3 loop is CASSARDRNTEAFF.

This rearrangement joins TRBV20-1 to TRBJ2-3; as DNA is missing, the TRBD2 call by TCRdb cannot be tested. The CDR3 has 14 amino acids. Germline-derived CDR1 and CDR2 are DFQATT and SNEGSKA (reference sequence). CDR3 loop: CSDAGLGLTDTQYF.

The V call is TRBV29-1, the J call TRBJ2-1; without DNA, the TCRdb call of TRBD2 cannot be checked. This CDR3 spans 14 amino acids. CDR1 SQVTM and CDR2 ANQGSEA come from the germline V gene. CDR3 sequence: CSVVLAGPGDEQFF.

The rearrangement links TRBV12-3 or TRBV12-4 to TRBJ2-5; there is no DNA to check the TCRdb D call of TRBD1. The CDR3 loop spans 14 amino acids. The CDR3 region is CASSLGGAPETQYF.

The V and J genes are TRBV12-3 or TRBV12-4 and TRBJ2-1; no DNA is available, so the TRBD1 call from TCRdb remains unchecked. CDR3 size: 13 residues. The CDR3 sequence is CASSLPRTGQQFF.

The CDR3 sequence: CASSLVAGHNEHFF. The V and J genes are TRBV7-8 and TRBJ2-1; checking the TCRdb D call of TRBD2 is not possible without DNA. Germline V gives CDR1 SGHVS, CDR2 FQNEAQ. The CDR3 has 14 residues.

The chain recombines TRBV10-1 with TRBJ2-7. This CDR3 contains 13 residues. In germline, CDR1 is WNHNN, CDR2 SYGVQD (reference sequence). The CDR3 is CASSPPASYEQYF.

CDR3 protein: CSARTPKGYSNQPQHF. J is TRBJ1-5 and V is TRBV20-1. This CDR3 contains 16 residues. CDR1 is DFQATT, CDR2 SNEGSKA, per germline (reference sequence).

The rearrangement joins TRBV25-1 to TRBJ1-1; no DNA is available, so the TRBD1 call from TCRdb remains unchecked. The germline gives CDR1 MGHDK, CDR2 SYGVNS. This CDR3 has 16 amino acids. The CDR3 loop is CASSGTITGALTEAFF.

The J gene is TRBJ2-7, the V gene TRBV11-2; TCRdb indicates TRBD1, and absent DNA this call remains unverified. This CDR3 comprises 17 residues. Germline values: CDR1 SGHAT, CDR2 FQNNGV. The CDR3 region is CASSLEGPYGGAYEQYF.

The J gene is TRBJ2-2, the V gene TRBV29-1. From germline, CDR1 is SQVTM and CDR2 ANQGSEA. The CDR3 runs to 11 residues. The CDR3 is CSVEDTGELFF.